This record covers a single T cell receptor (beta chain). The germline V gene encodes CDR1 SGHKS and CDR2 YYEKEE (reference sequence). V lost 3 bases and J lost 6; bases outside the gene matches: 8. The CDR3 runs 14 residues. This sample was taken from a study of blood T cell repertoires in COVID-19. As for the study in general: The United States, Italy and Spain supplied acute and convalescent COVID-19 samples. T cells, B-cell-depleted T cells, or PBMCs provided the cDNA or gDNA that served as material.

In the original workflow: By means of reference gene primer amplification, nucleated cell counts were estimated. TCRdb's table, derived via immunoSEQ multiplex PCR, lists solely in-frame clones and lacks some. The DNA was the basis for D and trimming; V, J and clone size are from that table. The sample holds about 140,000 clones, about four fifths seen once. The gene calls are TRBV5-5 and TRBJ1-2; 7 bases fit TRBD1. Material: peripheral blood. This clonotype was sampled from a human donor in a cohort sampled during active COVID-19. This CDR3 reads CASSSMTGSNGYTF. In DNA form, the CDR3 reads TGTGCCAGCAGCTCCATGACAGGGTCCAATGGCTACACCTTC.